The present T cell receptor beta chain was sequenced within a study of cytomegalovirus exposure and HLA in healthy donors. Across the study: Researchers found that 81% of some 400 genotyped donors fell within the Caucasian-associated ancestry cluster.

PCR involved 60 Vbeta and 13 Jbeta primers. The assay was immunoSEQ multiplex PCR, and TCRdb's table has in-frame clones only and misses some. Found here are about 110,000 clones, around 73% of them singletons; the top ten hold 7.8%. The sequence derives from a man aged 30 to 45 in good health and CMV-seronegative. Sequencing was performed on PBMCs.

The CDR3 region is CASSLQGAGTAYREQFF. DNA for the CDR3: TGTGCCAGCAGTTTGCAGGGAGCGGGGACCGCTTACAGGGAGCAGTTCTTC. The chain combines TRBV27 with TRBJ2-1; TRBD2 matches at 7 bases. Germline V gene sequence: CDR1 MNHEY, CDR2 SMNVEV (reference sequence). This CDR3 spans 17 amino acids. J was trimmed by 10 bases and V by 3 bases; bases with no gene match: 18.